A selection of T cell receptor beta chains follows, all from one sample in a study of blood T cell repertoires in COVID-19. Sequencing used immunoSEQ multiplex PCR; TCRdb keeps in-frame clones, though not all of them. The table lists 300,000 to 450,000 clones, 75% to 90% of them singletons. Sequencing input: peripheral blood. These receptor sequences come from a woman younger than 35 with acute or convalescent COVID-19. CDR3s include the opening cysteine and the closing phenylalanine or tryptophan. D genes are given only for firm matches. Size is omitted from some rows. Given values are once, few, many or a class for expanded clones.

clone size	V gene	D gene	J gene	CDR3 protein	CDR3 DNA
.	TRBV10-2	TRBD2	TRBJ2-3	CASSYGLAGSTDTQYF	TGCGCCAGCAGTTACGGACTAGCGGGGAGCACAGATACGCAGTATTTT
.	TRBV11-2	TRBD2	TRBJ2-5	CASSTGLAGGWETQYF	TGTGCCAGCAGCACGGGACTAGCGGGAGGGTGGGAGACCCAGTACTTC
.	TRBV19	TRBD1	TRBJ1-3	CASRRNGQAKGNTIYF	TGTGCCAGTCGGCGGAATGGACAGGCGAAGGGAAACACCATATATTTT
.	TRBV9	TRBD1	TRBJ2-3	CASSARQGEADTQYF	TGTGCCAGCAGTGCGAGACAGGGGGAAGCAGATACGCAGTATTTT
.	TRBV7-2	TRBD2	TRBJ2-7	CASSTSGGFREQYF	TGTGCCAGCAGCACTAGCGGGGGTTTTCGCGAGCAGTACTTC
once	TRBV4-2	.	TRBJ2-6	CASSQALPGANVLTF	TGTGCCAGCAGCCAAGCACTGCCTGGGGCCAACGTCCTGACTTTC
.	TRBV27	.	TRBJ2-7	CASSGIHEQYF	TGTGCCAGCAGCGGGATCCACGAGCAGTACTTC
.	TRBV7-3	.	TRBJ1-2	CASSLILAGVNYGYTF	TGTGCCAGCAGCTTAATCTTGGCGGGGGTGAACTATGGCTACACCTTC
.	TRBV18	TRBD1	TRBJ1-4	CASSPRQGTNEKLFF	TGTGCCAGCTCACCGCGACAGGGGACTAATGAAAAACTGTTTTTT
.	TRBV5-6	TRBD1	TRBJ1-2	CASSLARGPGYGYTF	TGTGCCAGCAGCTTGGCCAGGGGGCCAGGCTATGGCTACACCTTC
.	TRBV30	TRBD2	TRBJ2-3	CASNSGGPDTQYF	TGTGCCTCAAATAGCGGGGGGCCAGATACGCAGTATTTT
.	TRBV7-8	.	TRBJ2-5	CASSPGGLETQYF	TGTGCCAGCAGCCCAGGAGGTCTAGAGACCCAGTACTTC
.	TRBV4-2	TRBD1	TRBJ2-7	CASSQDRGQGYEQYF	TGTGCCAGCAGCCAAGACCGGGGACAGGGCTACGAGCAGTACTTC
many	TRBV6-4	TRBD2	TRBJ2-3	CASSTSGGATDTQYF	TGTGCCAGCAGTACTAGCGGGGGGGCCACAGATACGCAGTATTTT
.	TRBV7-2	.	TRBJ1-2	CASTLPQGLHTF	TGTGCCAGCACCTTACCGCAGGGTCTACACACCTTC
.	TRBV10-3	.	TRBJ2-7	CAISDYYEQYF	TGTGCCATCAGTGATTACTACGAGCAGTACTTC
.	TRBV6-6	.	TRBJ2-2	CASSPRLESGELFF	TGTGCCAGCAGCCCCCGACTCGAGTCCGGGGAGCTGTTTTTT
.	TRBV5-6	.	TRBJ1-5	CASSLGPMGGNQPQHF	TGTGCCAGCAGCTTGGGGCCAATGGGCGGCAATCAGCCCCAGCATTTT
.	TRBV6-1	TRBD2	TRBJ2-2	CASSEEAGGPGELFF	TGTGCCAGCAGTGAAGAAGCGGGAGGGCCCGGGGAGCTGTTTTTT
.	TRBV9	.	TRBJ2-1	CASSVEGGIYNEQFF	TGTGCCAGCAGCGTAGAGGGCGGGATCTACAATGAGCAGTTCTTC
few	TRBV2	.	TRBJ2-1	CASSPNGVNNEQFF	TGTGCCAGCAGCCCAAACGGGGTTAACAATGAGCAGTTCTTC
.	TRBV11-1	.	TRBJ1-4	CASRQTGIDREKLFF	TGTGCCAGCAGACAGACCGGGATAGATCGTGAAAAACTGTTTTTT
.	TRBV27	.	TRBJ2-3	CASSWRATDTQYF	TGTGCCAGCAGCTGGAGGGCCACAGATACGCAGTATTTT
.	TRBV13	.	TRBJ2-3	CASSPSGDTQYF	TGTGCCAGCAGCCCGTCGGGGGACACGCAGTATTTT
.	TRBV5-1	TRBD1	TRBJ1-1	CASSQDRGLPDAFF	TGCGCCAGCTCTCAGGACAGGGGCTTACCAGACGCTTTCTTT
.	TRBV7-2	.	TRBJ1-4	CASSSFEKLFF	TGTGCCAGCAGCTCGTTCGAAAAACTGTTTTTT
.	TRBV4-1	.	TRBJ1-1	CASSQAGGGTEAFF	TGCGCCAGCAGCCAAGCGGGGGGCGGAACTGAAGCTTTCTTT
.	TRBV9	TRBD1	TRBJ2-3	CASSAPRDRDADTQYF	TGTGCCAGCAGCGCCCCCCGGGACAGGGACGCAGATACGCAGTATTTT
.	TRBV4-2	TRBD2	TRBJ2-2	CASSQGPAGDTGELFF	TGTGCCAGCAGCCAAGGTCCAGCGGGAGACACCGGGGAGCTGTTTTTT